The subject of this entry is one T cell receptor beta chain. The target antigen is unknown. The CDR3 covers 14 residues. The germline V gene encodes CDR1 MNHNY and CDR2 SVGAGI (reference sequence). Trimming cost V 4 bases and J 2 bases, with 6 bases left between them. With 60 Vbeta and 13 Jbeta primers, the PCR was carried out. TCRdb's table, derived via immunoSEQ multiplex PCR, lists solely in-frame clones and lacks some. The table shows just over 150,000 clones, with about 85% occurring only once. The sample originates from a study of cytomegalovirus exposure and HLA in healthy donors. Overall study findings and caveats: By a later analysis, the bulk of CMV-associated TCR beta chains appeared HLA-restricted. Using the classifier, cytomegalovirus status was reportedly diagnosed with high specificity and sensitivity. It was reported that TCR beta sequences correctly inferred the HLA-A and HLA-B alleles for most subjects. Most TCR sequences proved rare, with some public TCRs found in many donors.

This clonotype was sampled from a male donor in good health and CMV-seropositive. The sequenced sample was PBMCs. The V and J genes are TRBV6-6 and TRBJ2-6; D is unclear. CDR3 sequence (DNA): TGTGCCAGCAGTTGGCGGACTGGGGCCAACGTCCTGACTTTC. It specifies CASSWRTGANVLTF.